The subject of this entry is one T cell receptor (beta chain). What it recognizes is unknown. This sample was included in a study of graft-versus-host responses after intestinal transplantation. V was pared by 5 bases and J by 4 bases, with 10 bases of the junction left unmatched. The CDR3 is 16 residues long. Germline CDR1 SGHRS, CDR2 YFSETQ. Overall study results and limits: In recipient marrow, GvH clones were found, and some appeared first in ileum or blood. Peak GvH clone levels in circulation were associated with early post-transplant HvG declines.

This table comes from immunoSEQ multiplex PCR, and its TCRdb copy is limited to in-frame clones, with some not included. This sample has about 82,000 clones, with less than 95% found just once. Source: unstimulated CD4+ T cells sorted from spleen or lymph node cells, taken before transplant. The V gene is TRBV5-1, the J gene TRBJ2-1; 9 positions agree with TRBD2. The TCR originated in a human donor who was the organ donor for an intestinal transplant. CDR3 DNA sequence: TGCGCCAGCAGTTTGAGCGGGAGGACTTATTACAATGAGCAGTTCTTC. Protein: CASSLSGRTYYNEQFF.